Below, 25 T cell receptor beta chains from the same sample are listed, as sequenced in a study of T-cell memory formation after mild COVID-19. TCRdb processed the 5' RACE reads anew with MiXCR; each CDR3 protein has one entry. Of about 110,000 distinct CDR3 sequences in the sample, around 12% are singletons; the top ten hold roughly 30%. The sequencing sample was made of PBMCs or a T cell subset sorted from them (not recorded which). These receptors were collected from an adult woman who had mild COVID-19 (a few samples of this study predate the infection). Cell type and time point are not known.

This chain joins TRBV20-1 and TRBJ2-7; D remains unclear. This CDR3 region has 15 residues. Trimming shortened V by 0 bases and J by 6 bases, and 18 bases separated the two germline ends. Germline lookup yields CDR1 DFQATT and CDR2 SNEGSKA (reference sequence). DNA for the CDR3: TGCAGTGCTAGAGATATGGATGGACGGGCTGGCGAGCAGTACTTC. Amino acid sequence: CSARDMDGRAGEQYF.

The V and J genes are TRBV5-4 and TRBJ1-2; D gene uncertain. V gave up 0 bases and J gave up 8 bases, with 14 bases separating them. The CDR3 consists of 14 residues. The germline V gene has CDR1 SGHNT and CDR2 YYREEE (reference sequence). In nucleotides, the CDR3 is TGTGCCAGCAGCTTGGAAGGGCCCTTCTTAGGCTACACCTTC. This translates into CASSLEGPFLGYTF.

This clonotype turned up a few times. The chain combines TRBV29-1 with TRBJ2-3; D not certain. The CDR3 extends over 15 amino acids. The V end lost 0 bases, the J end lost 1 base, and 11 bases lay between the germline ends. Germline CDR1 and CDR2: SQVTM and ANQGSEA. The CDR3 DNA reads TGCAGCGTTGAAGATCCGAGCCGCGGCACAGATACGCAGTATTTT. Translated: CSVEDPSRGTDTQYF.

This clonotype has only a few counts. The chain recombines TRBV5-5 with TRBJ2-7; 10 nucleotides align to TRBD2. V lost 2 bases, J lost 2 bases, and 7 bases stayed unmatched. CDR1 and CDR2 from the germline V gene are SGHKS and YYEKEE (reference sequence). The CDR3 length is 16 residues. DNA of the CDR3: TGTGCCAGCAGCTTAACTAGCGGGATGGTAGCCTACGAGCAGTACTTC. The encoded protein is CASSLTSGMVAYEQYF.

This clonotype was picked up a small number of times. V gene TRBV3-2 combines with J gene TRBJ2-3; TRBD2, the D gene given by the table, was not confirmed from the DNA. TRBV3-2 is a pseudogene locus. The CDR3 length is 16 residues. The CDR3 DNA follows: TGTGCCAGCAGCTCACCGGGACTAGCGGCCACAGATACGCAGTATTTT. It is translated as CASSSPGLAATDTQYF.

This clonotype has a count of ten or more. The chain joins TRBV6-5 to TRBJ2-5, with 7 bases identical to TRBD1. The CDR3 totals 14 residues. Germline V lookup: CDR1 MNHEY, CDR2 SVGAGI. After removal of 6 bases from V and 2 bases from J, the junction contained 6 bases not matched to a gene. DNA of the CDR3: TGTGCCAGCAGAATGGGGACAGCTCAAGAGACCCAGTACTTC. Its translation: CASRMGTAQETQYF.

This clonotype has at least ten counts. The V gene is TRBV20-1, the J gene TRBJ2-1; 10 bases map to TRBD2. With V trimmed by 6 bases and J by 8 bases, 10 bases remained unmatched. Germline CDR1 and CDR2: DFQATT and SNEGSKA (reference sequence). This CDR3 is 14 amino acids long. For the CDR3, the DNA is TGCAGTGCCTACACTAGCGGGGTTAACGATGAGCAGTTCTTC. Translating gives CSAYTSGVNDEQFF.

This clonotype has only a few counts. The V and J genes are TRBV6-2 or TRBV6-3 and TRBJ2-7, with D hard to call. Germline-derived CDR1 and CDR2 are MNHEY and SVGEGT. Trimming took 3 bases from V and 3 from J, leaving 6 bases between them. CDR3 length: 12 amino acids. CDR3 DNA sequence: TGTGCCAGCAGTTATCGGTTCTACGAGCAGTACTTC. Its protein is CASSYRFYEQYF.

This clonotype appeared many times. This chain joins TRBV10-2 and TRBJ2-7, with D possibly TRBD1 on 6 matching bases. Germline V CDR1 and CDR2: WSHSY, SAAADI. V was trimmed by 6 bases and J by 2 bases, leaving 11 bases between them. The length of the CDR3 is 13 residues. CDR3 sequence reads: CASRPGHTYEQYF. The CDR3 coding sequence is TGCGCCAGCAGGCCGGGACATACCTACGAGCAGTACTTC.

This rearrangement joins TRBV12-3 or TRBV12-4 to TRBJ2-3, with 7 nucleotides matching TRBD2. The CDR3 runs 14 residues. After removal of 7 bases from V and 4 bases from J, the junction contained 8 bases not matched to a gene. CDR3 in DNA: TGTGCCAGCACCCCACGCGGGGGAGCAGATACGCAGTATTTT. Protein: CASTPRGGADTQYF.

V gene TRBV7-6 combines with J gene TRBJ2-7; no reliable D call. Trimming took off 2 bases at V and 4 bases at J, with 18 bases between the two ends. Per germline, CDR1 SGHVS and CDR2 FNYEAQ. This CDR3 has 16 amino acids. The CDR3 DNA reads TGTGCCAGCAGCTTACTCCCCCCCCAGGATAATTACGAGCAGTACTTC. Translation: CASSLLPPQDNYEQYF.

This clonotype was seen a handful of times. The V call is TRBV4-3, the J call TRBJ1-5; maybe TRBD1 (5 bases). Germline CDR1 and CDR2: LGHNA and YSLEER. The CDR3 runs to 15 residues. Trimming removed 0 bases at V and 2 bases at J, with 8 bases between. The CDR3 bases are TGCGCCAGCAGCCAAGATGGAGGGGGCAATCAGCCCCAGCATTTT. As protein: CASSQDGGGNQPQHF.

The chain couples TRBV24-1 to TRBJ1-2, with unresolved D. V was trimmed by 0 bases and J by 8 bases, leaving 3 bases between them. Germline CDR1 is KGHDR and CDR2 is SFDVKD. This CDR3 has 11 amino acids. CDR3 DNA sequence: TGTGCCACCAGTGATTTGCGAGGCTACACCTTC. Translation: CATSDLRGYTF.

The rearrangement uses TRBV7-6 and TRBJ1-1; D gene ambiguous. V was shortened by 3 bases and J by 0 bases, with 20 bases between the two germline ends. Germline V CDR1 and CDR2: SGHVS, FNYEAQ. This CDR3 comprises 18 residues. The CDR3 is CASSFSEFQESMNTEAFF. The CDR3 nucleotides read TGTGCCAGCAGCTTCTCCGAATTCCAGGAGAGCATGAACACTGAAGCTTTCTTT.

This clonotype was picked up many times. This chain links TRBV7-6 with TRBJ2-1, with 8 bases matching TRBD1. Germline CDR1 SGHVS, CDR2 FNYEAQ. With V trimmed by 4 bases and J by 5 bases, 7 bases remained unmatched. CDR3 length: 15 amino acids. CDR3 in DNA: TGTGCCAGCAGCTCTCGGACAGGGCCTCACAATGAGCAGTTCTTC. Its protein is CASSSRTGPHNEQFF.

V and J are TRBV2 and TRBJ2-5, with 7 bases identical to TRBD1. With V trimmed by 6 bases and J by 2 bases, 9 bases remained unmatched. CDR3 length equals 15 residues. Germline CDR1 SNHLY, CDR2 FYNNEI. Here the CDR3 reads CASSRTGTAQETQYF. The CDR3 bases are TGTGCCAGCAGCAGAACCGGGACAGCGCAAGAGACCCAGTACTTC. Together with reference TRBV2 and TRBJ2-5, the CDR3 gives the full variable domain: EPEVTQTPSHQVTQMGQEVILRCVPISNHLYFYWYRQILGQKVEFLVSFYNNEISEKSEIFDDQFSVERPDGSNFTLKIRSTKLEDSAMYFCASSRTGTAQETQYFGPGTRLLVL.

The chain recombines TRBV5-8 with TRBJ1-5, with 7 bases aligning to TRBD1. Germline CDR1 reads SGHTS; CDR2 reads YDEGEE. The CDR3 length is 13 residues. The ends lost 6 bases at V and 2 bases at J; junction bases unmatched: 2. The CDR3 region is CASNRGGNQPQHF. Here the CDR3 DNA reads TGTGCCAGCAACAGGGGCGGCAATCAGCCCCAGCATTTT.

This clonotype was seen repeatedly, ten times or more. The genes are TRBV5-1 and TRBJ2-1; D may correspond to TRBD1 or TRBD2 (6 bases each). The germline gives CDR1 SGHRS, CDR2 YFSETQ. V lost 2 bases and J lost 8, with 17 bases in between. This CDR3 is 15 amino acids long. The CDR3 bases are TGCGCCAGCAGCTTCGGAGGGGGAATGGGCGATGAGCAGTTCTTC. This encodes CASSFGGGMGDEQFF.

The V call is TRBV3-1, the J call TRBJ2-5, with D hard to call. The CDR3 loop spans 15 amino acids. Germline-derived CDR1 and CDR2 are LGHDT and YNNKEL (reference sequence). V was shortened by 0 bases and J by 2 bases, with 10 bases between the two germline ends. The CDR3 spells CASSQEAQLQETQYF. The CDR3 DNA sequence: TGTGCCAGCAGCCAAGAGGCACAGTTGCAAGAGACCCAGTACTTC.

This chain connects TRBV14 to TRBJ2-1; D remains unclear. The V gene's germline CDR1 is SGHDN and CDR2 FVKESK. The CDR3 consists of 12 residues. Deletions cut 1 base from V and 9 bases from J, with 7 bases between. The CDR3 bases are TGTGCCAGCAGCCAAGGGGTAGTTGAGCAGTTCTTC. Its protein is CASSQGVVEQFF. The full variable domain, in which reference TRBV14 and TRBJ2-1 provide the parts outside the CDR3, is EAGVTQFPSHSVIEKGQTVTLRCDPISGHDNLYWYRRVMGKEIKFLLHFVKESKQDESGMPNNRFLAERTGGTYSTLKVQPAELEDSGVYFCASSQGVVEQFFGPGTRLTVL.

This clonotype occurred a few times. V is TRBV20-1 and J is TRBJ2-7; TRBD1 agrees at 9 bases. CDR3 size: 13 residues. Losses at the gene ends were 3 bases for V and 3 bases for J; bases not matched to a gene: 3. Per germline, CDR1 DFQATT and CDR2 SNEGSKA (reference sequence). CDR3 region: CSARGQGNYEQYF. DNA for the CDR3: TGCAGTGCTAGGGGACAGGGCAACTACGAGCAGTACTTC.

The chain carries TRBV29-1 and TRBJ1-2, with D unresolved. Germline CDR1 reads SQVTM; CDR2 reads ANQGSEA. V shed 5 bases and J shed 3 bases, with 10 bases lying between them. CDR3 length: 12 amino acids. The DNA of the CDR3 is TGCAGCGTTCTTCCGGAGGACTATGGCTACACCTTC. This encodes CSVLPEDYGYTF.

V and J are TRBV7-9 and TRBJ2-5; 9 bases align to TRBD1. J was trimmed by 3 bases and V by 6 bases; bases with no gene match: 14. CDR3 size: 17 residues. Germline V lookup: CDR1 SEHNR, CDR2 FQNEAQ (reference sequence). CDR3 DNA sequence: TGTGCCAGCAGTTTTCCTACAGGGGGCGCTTGGAAAGAGACCCAGTACTTC. Translation: CASSFPTGGAWKETQYF.

This CDR3 reads CASSLGGDRVTQYF. The CDR3 DNA reads TGTGCCAGCAGCTTAGGGGGGGATAGGGTGACCCAGTACTTC. This chain joins TRBV7-3 and TRBJ2-5; 7 bases match TRBD2. This CDR3 comprises 14 residues. CDR1 is SGHTA and CDR2 is FQGTGA in the germline V gene. The ends lost 2 bases at V and 7 bases at J; junction bases unmatched: 7.

This chain uses TRBV4-3 with TRBJ2-7, with D possibly being TRBD1 (6 bases). V shed 2 bases and J shed 0 bases, with 11 bases lying between them. The germline gives CDR1 LGHNA, CDR2 YSLEER. The length of the CDR3 is 15 residues. The CDR3 is CASSQSRGYSYEQYF. The CDR3 DNA is TGCGCCAGCAGCCAATCCAGGGGCTACTCCTACGAGCAGTACTTC.